Presented here are 21 T cell receptor beta chains from one specimen sequenced in a study of regulatory T cells. Amplification used 52 TRBV primers and 13 TRBJ primers. TCRdb's table, derived via immunoSEQ multiplex PCR, lists solely in-frame clones and lacks some. Of roughly 15,000 clones listed, roughly nine tenths were seen once; the top ten hold more than 25%. Sequenced material: CD8+ T cells sorted from blood. The receptor set was obtained from a person aged 18 to 30 with CD3G deficiency.

This chain uses TRBV4-1 with TRBJ2-5, with TRBD2 matching 10 bases. In germline, CDR1 is MGHRA, CDR2 YSYEKL. The CDR3 has 16 amino acids. V shed 1 base, J shed 5 bases, and the junction held 7 bases outside the gene matches. The chain's CDR3 is CASSQVVAGGQETQYF. DNA for the CDR3: TGCGCCAGCAGCCAAGTGGTAGCGGGGGGCCAGGAGACCCAGTACTTC.

This sequence joins TRBV2 and TRBJ1-5; 10 bases are shared with TRBD1. The V gene's germline CDR1 is SNHLY and CDR2 FYNNEI. The V segment lost 3 bases and the J segment 4 bases; nucleotides outside the gene matches: 6. This CDR3 comprises 16 residues. The chain's CDR3 is CASSESGTGVNQPQHF. In nucleotides, the CDR3 is TGTGCCAGCAGTGAGTCCGGGACAGGGGTAAATCAGCCCCAGCATTTT.

The V and J genes are TRBV5-6 and TRBJ2-2; D gene ambiguous. CDR1 SGHDT and CDR2 YYEEEE come from the germline V gene. V was trimmed by 0 bases and J by 5 bases, leaving 11 bases between them. This CDR3 region has 15 residues. Written as DNA, the CDR3 is TGTGCCAGCAGCTTGGGTCAAGGTATTACCGGGGAGCTGTTTTTT. This translates into CASSLGQGITGELFF.

This clone was counted between two and nine times. The chain links TRBV19 to TRBJ2-7, with D possibly being TRBD2 (5 bases). CDR1 is LNHDA, CDR2 SQIVND, per germline (reference sequence). The CDR3 spans 13 residues. Trimming left V 1 base short and J 6 bases short, with 10 bases between. The CDR3 DNA follows: TGTGCCAGTAGTATAGGGAGGAAGAGCGAGCAGTACTTC. This translates into CASSIGRKSEQYF.

The chain couples TRBV29-1 to TRBJ2-5; no reliable D call. The J call may be in error: the DNA end matches TRBJ2-7 better. CDR1 and CDR2 from the germline V gene are SQVTM and ANQGSEA. The CDR3 sequence is 14 residues long. The CDR3 nucleotides read TGCAGCGTTGAAAACCCAAACCGCCCATACGAGCAGTACTTC. Protein product: CSVENPNRPYEQYF.

This chain joins TRBV27 and TRBJ1-2; a weak D match, TRBD1 (5 bases). CDR3 size: 14 residues. Trimming left V 3 bases short and J 5 bases short, with 13 bases between. The germline V gene has CDR1 MNHEY and CDR2 SMNVEV (reference sequence). CDR3 DNA: TGTGCCAGCAGTTTTTTAGGTGGGGCTTATGGCTACACCTTC. This sequence encodes CASSFLGGAYGYTF.

CDR3 nucleotides: TGTGCCAGCAGCCTCATCGAGACCCAGTACTTC. The encoded protein is CASSLIETQYF. V usage is TRBV7-9 and J usage is TRBJ2-5, with D hard to call. V lost 5 bases and J lost 5, with 6 bases in between. This CDR3 has 11 residues. Per germline, CDR1 SEHNR and CDR2 FQNEAQ (reference sequence).

The V call is TRBV7-8, the J call TRBJ2-3; TRBD1 or TRBD2 may be the D gene (5 bases each). Germline V gene lookup returns CDR1 SGHVS and CDR2 FQNEAQ. V was cut by 4 bases and J by 8 bases, with 10 bases left in between. The length of the CDR3 is 12 residues. The CDR3 sequence: CASSSGLGTQYF. CDR3 sequence (DNA): TGTGCCAGCAGCTCGGGGCTGGGTACGCAGTATTTT.

The chain is built from TRBV4-1 and TRBJ1-2; TRBD1 agrees at 7 bases. The CDR3 extends over 16 amino acids. V shed 2 bases, J shed 0 bases, and the junction held 6 bases outside the gene matches. CDR1 MGHRA and CDR2 YSYEKL come from the germline V gene. CDR3 DNA sequence: TGCGCCAGCAGCCAACCTACAGGGGAGGCTAACTATGGCTACACCTTC. Residues: CASSQPTGEANYGYTF.

The V gene is TRBV10-3, the J gene TRBJ1-2; D is unclear. Germline CDR1 reads ENHRY; CDR2 reads SYGVKD. CDR3 length: 14 amino acids. V was clipped by 0 bases and J by 7 bases, with 12 bases between them. The CDR3 DNA is TGTGCCATCAGTGAGTCGGAAGACCCCCGTGGCTACACCTTC. It yields the protein CAISESEDPRGYTF.

The chain joins TRBV10-1 to TRBJ2-1; no clear D. The germline gives CDR1 WNHNN, CDR2 SYGVQD (reference sequence). The V end lost 5 bases, the J end lost 4 bases, and 21 bases lay between the germline ends. This CDR3 region has 17 residues. CDR3 protein: CASSNPAGEERYNEQFF. Here the CDR3 DNA reads TGCGCCAGCAGTAACCCCGCAGGAGAAGAAAGGTACAATGAGCAGTTCTTC.

The chain carries TRBV6-6 and TRBJ1-5; D unresolved. Germline V CDR1 and CDR2: MNHNY, SVGAGI (reference sequence). This CDR3 spans 14 amino acids. The germline V and J ends were trimmed by 4 bases and 7 bases, with 14 bases remaining between them. The CDR3 reads CASSWGSLDQPQHF. The CDR3 DNA follows: TGTGCCAGCAGTTGGGGTTCTCTAGACCAGCCCCAGCATTTT.

This rearrangement joins TRBV28 to TRBJ2-7; perhaps D is TRBD1 or TRBD2 (5 bases each). V gave up 5 bases and J gave up 6 bases, with 14 bases separating them. This CDR3 has 13 residues. In germline, CDR1 is MDHEN, CDR2 SYDVKM. CDR3: CASSIRGAIEQYF. Here the CDR3 DNA reads TGTGCCAGCAGTATAAGAGGGGCTATCGAGCAGTACTTC.

The chain couples TRBV11-3 to TRBJ2-1; D is tentatively TRBD1 or TRBD2 (7 bases each). Germline lookup yields CDR1 SGHNT and CDR2 YENEEA. The CDR3 runs 16 residues. Trimming stripped 5 bases from V and 2 bases from J, with 16 bases between. DNA of the CDR3: TGTGCCAGCAGCCGCTCAGGGGGGGGGACCTACAATGAGCAGTTCTTC. It specifies CASSRSGGGTYNEQFF.

The genes are TRBV11-2 and TRBJ1-3; maybe TRBD1 (6 bases). The V gene's germline CDR1 is SGHAT and CDR2 FQNNGV. Trimming took 1 base from V and 0 from J, leaving 13 bases between them. The CDR3 loop spans 17 amino acids. CDR3 sequence reads: CASSLGWDTYSGNTIYF. CDR3 in DNA: TGTGCCAGCAGCTTAGGCTGGGACACCTACTCTGGAAACACCATATATTTT. Based on the CDR3 plus reference TRBV11-2 and TRBJ1-3, the full variable domain is EAGVAQSPRYKIIEKRQSVAFWCNPISGHATLYWYQQILGQGPKLLIQFQNNGVVDDSQLPKDRFSAERLKGVDSTLKIQPAKLEDSAVYLCASSLGWDTYSGNTIYFGEGSWLTVV.

The chain is built from TRBV27 and TRBJ1-5; TRBD1 matches 7 bases. Trimming at V came to 5 bases and at J to 7 bases, leaving 8 bases not matched to a gene. The germline V gene has CDR1 MNHEY and CDR2 SMNVEV (reference sequence). This CDR3 region has 14 residues. The CDR3 nucleotides are TGTGCCAGCAGTCCGGACAGGTGGAGACAGCCCCAGCATTTT. Translated, it gives CASSPDRWRQPQHF.

The genes are TRBV19 and TRBJ2-2; 7 bases map to TRBD1. V lost 7 bases to trimming and J lost 5 bases; unmatched junction nucleotides: 7. This CDR3 is built from 14 residues. Germline values: CDR1 LNHDA, CDR2 SQIVND (reference sequence). CDR3 coding DNA: TGTGCCAGTACGCCAGGCAGGGGGACCGGGGAGCTGTTTTTT. Its translation: CASTPGRGTGELFF.

CDR3 loop: CASSSSRELNSYEQYF. The CDR3 DNA reads as TGTGCCAGCAGCTCATCGCGGGAGCTGAACTCCTACGAGCAGTACTTC. The chain couples TRBV28 to TRBJ2-7, with 7 bases aligning to TRBD2. Germline lookup yields CDR1 MDHEN and CDR2 SYDVKM. The CDR3 consists of 16 residues. V was pared by 6 bases and J by 0 bases, with 11 bases of the junction left unmatched.

The chain couples TRBV5-1 to TRBJ2-5, with D unresolved. CDR1 is SGHRS, CDR2 YFSETQ, per germline. V lost 0 bases to trimming and J lost 2 bases, with 5 bases between them. The CDR3 loop spans 13 amino acids. The CDR3 here is CASSLGPQETQYF. The CDR3 DNA reads as TGCGCCAGCAGCTTGGGACCTCAAGAGACCCAGTACTTC.

The rearrangement joins TRBV5-6 to TRBJ1-2; perhaps TRBD1 as D (5 bases). There are 14 residues in the CDR3. V gave up 5 bases and J gave up 4 bases, with 15 bases separating them. Germline V CDR1 and CDR2: SGHDT, YYEEEE. CDR3 nucleotides: TGTGCCAGCAGGCTTACCCGGGGGTTCTATGGCTACACCTTC. Translating it yields CASRLTRGFYGYTF.

V gene TRBV2 combines with J gene TRBJ1-1; TRBD1 might be the D (6 bases). The germline gives CDR1 SNHLY, CDR2 FYNNEI. V was trimmed by 8 bases and J by 1 base, leaving 17 bases between them. The CDR3 extends over 15 amino acids. The chain's CDR3 is CASLKHREGNTEAFF. The CDR3 bases are TGTGCCAGCCTCAAACACAGGGAGGGGAACACTGAAGCTTTCTTT.